This TCR beta chain was sequenced in a study of vaccination and CD4 T cells after COVID-19. Study-wide background: The convalescents were made up of six males and four females, two of whom were Hispanic. Median time from second vaccine dose to sampling was over 55 days (14 to 241).

Germline CDR1 and CDR2: SGHTA and FQGTGA. Trimming stripped 5 bases from V and 5 bases from J, with 9 bases between. This CDR3 comprises 13 residues. Once obtained from cultured CD4+ T cells, the DNA was sequenced using the Oncomine TCR Beta short-read assay. Each CDR3 protein gets one entry after TCRdb re-called the PCR reads with MiXCR. The sample consists of just under 20,000 distinct CDR3 sequences, 67% of them appearing once. Treatment: roughly ten-day PBMC culture with coronavirus spike peptide pools or control peptides (ViraFEST assay). Antigen-specific T cells were expanded with peptide pools by ViraFEST, and TCRs were then sequenced. Turning to this clonotype: The antigen is unknown.

V and J are TRBV7-3 and TRBJ2-2, with D uncertain. The sequenced sample was CD4+ T cells from blood, cultured in vitro. The receptor was derived from a human donor who had recovered from COVID-19. CDR3 region: CASSQTITGELFF. The CDR3 DNA follows: TGTGCCAGCAGCCAGACCATTACCGGGGAGCTGTTTTTT.